Here is one TCR beta chain with its context. Antigen: not known. At one end the junction does not follow the germline gene, possibly because of a read error. Each patient with chemo-refractory metastatic non-small-cell lung cancer was treated with focal radiation plus CTLA-4 blockade using ipilimumab. There are 17 residues in the CDR3. CDR1 and CDR2 (germline): SQVTM, ANQGSEA. This sample stems from a study of radiotherapy plus CTLA-4 blockade in lung cancer. Study context: Objective responses were observed in around a sixth of patients, and disease control was achieved by roughly 29%. Whole-study results and caveats: Blood-borne expansion of tumor-derived TCR clones followed radiotherapy plus ipilimumab.

Profiled with immunoSEQ multiplex PCR; TCRdb holds only in-frame clones, not every one. The sample holds over 30,000 clones, around 70% seen once. The sample consisted of peripheral blood, taken from a patient treated with radiotherapy plus ipilimumab. The V call is TRBV29-1, the J call TRBJ2-7; 15 nucleotides align to TRBD2. The TCR was taken from a human donor with non-small cell lung cancer whose response to radiotherapy plus ipilimumab could not be evaluated. The CDR3 nucleotides are TGCAGCGCTGAAACAGTATCTGGACTAGCGGGAGGGAATCCGCGGTACTTC. Encoded protein: CSAETVSGLAGGNPRYF.